This TCR beta chain was observed in a study of blood T cell repertoires in COVID-19 (dated by TCRdb to 2018 to 2020). Some background on the complete study: Samples from collaborators originated in the United States, Italy and Spain and spanned both the acute and convalescent phases of COVID-19. The samples were drawn from the first 160 participants of the ongoing ImmuneRACE study and from some 1,300 subjects provided by 6 global collaborators. A de-identified subject ID, COVID-19 status, age in years and sex were almost always included in the sample metadata. Where HLA class I and class II types were available, the types were taken from metadata supplied by the sample provider, not from assay-based typing. The prospective study material was composed of cDNA or gDNA derived from T cells, B-cell-depleted T cells, or PBMCs. Subjects who had been exposed to COVID-19, were actively infected with it, or had recovered from it provided the deeply sampled blood TCRbeta repertoires that made up the dataset. The repertoires were released in a freely available public database meant as a resource for research on the immune response to SARS-CoV-2. Summary of the overall study and its limitations: The amount of clinical and demographic metadata varied by source and participant and was provided uncurated.

In the prospective study, participants were roughly 18 to 89 years old, resided in fewer than 25 geographic areas of the United States, and were enrolled through a virtual design. To assign participants to cohorts, the prospective study relied on clinical history that participants themselves reported in a screening survey and a study questionnaire. Exposed participants had been in contact with someone with a PCR-confirmed or clinician-diagnosed COVID-19 case within 2 weeks of study entry. Mobile phlebotomists in the prospective study collected whole blood, serum and a nasopharyngeal or oropharyngeal swab from every participant. Prospective study participants could optionally give additional blood draws and questionnaires over an approximately two-month period. Before DNA extraction, prospective study blood samples were shipped either frozen or at room temperature. The immunoSEQ Assay, a bias-controlled multiplex PCR, was used to amplify TCRbeta CDR3 regions from genomic DNA. The authors processed their data as follows. The number of nucleated cells in each sample was estimated from the amplification of reference gene primers within the assay. To quantify the absolute abundance of each unique TCRbeta CDR3 rearrangement, sequence reads were collapsed and filtered. For each sample, productive Simpson clonality was calculated by taking the square root of Simpson's diversity index across productive rearrangements. This is the immuneACCESS table as TCRdb keeps it, with only in-frame sequences that have V and J called. A part of the clones is gone; compared with another copy, unresolved V genes explain less than half, and the rest is unexplained. D and trimming were read from the DNA, whereas the V and J calls and clone size are those reported in that table. For this sample there are roughly 280,000 clones; around 90% appear just once. The ten largest make up roughly 2.8% of the sample.

A note on this clone: The antigen it recognizes is unknown. Base quality data are lacking; no much larger clone is found one base away.

The germline V gene gives CDR1 as SGHVS and CDR2 as FNYEAQ. Counted from cysteine to phenylalanine, this CDR3 has 17 amino acids. Only CDR3 DNA is held: 51 bases, read in frame from base 1. The germline V end is reduced by 4 bases and the J end by 1 base; junction bases left unmatched: 11. This receptor chain uses TRBV7-6 and TRBJ2-7, and 9 junctional nucleotides match TRBD2. This receptor was obtained from a man aged 35-49 years who had been exposed to COVID-19. Material for sequencing was PBMCs or T cells enriched from blood (not recorded which). CDR3 protein: CASSSLTSGPGSYEQYF. The sequenced DNA: TGTGCCAGCAGCTCCCTCACTAGCGGGCCGGGATCCTACGAGCAGTACTTC.